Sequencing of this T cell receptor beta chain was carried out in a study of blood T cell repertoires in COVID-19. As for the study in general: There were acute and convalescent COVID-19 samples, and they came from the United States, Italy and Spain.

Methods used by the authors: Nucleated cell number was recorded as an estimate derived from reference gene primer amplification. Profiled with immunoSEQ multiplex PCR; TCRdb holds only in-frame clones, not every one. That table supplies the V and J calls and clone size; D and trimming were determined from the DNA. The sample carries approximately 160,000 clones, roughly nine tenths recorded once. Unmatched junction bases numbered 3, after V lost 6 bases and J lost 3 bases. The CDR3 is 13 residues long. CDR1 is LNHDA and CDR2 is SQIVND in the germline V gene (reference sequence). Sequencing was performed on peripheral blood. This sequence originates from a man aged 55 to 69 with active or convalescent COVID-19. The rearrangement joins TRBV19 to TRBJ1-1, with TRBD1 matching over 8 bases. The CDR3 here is CASSLTGDTEAFF. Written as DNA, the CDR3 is TGTGCCAGTAGCCTGACAGGGGACACTGAAGCTTTCTTT. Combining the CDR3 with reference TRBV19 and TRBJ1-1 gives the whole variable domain DGGITQSPKYLFRKEGQNVTLSCEQNLNHDAMYWYRQDPGQGLRLIYYSQIVNDFQKGDIAEGYSVSREKKESFPLTVTSAQKNPTAFYLCASSLTGDTEAFFGQGTRLTVV.